This passage covers 20 T cell receptor beta chains from one sample sequenced in a study of blood T cells in healthy people across ages. With a J-beta primer mix and a sample-barcoded 5' primer, a second PCR ran about 7 to 11 cycles. TCRdb used MiXCR to reprocess the 5' RACE reads, holding one entry per CDR3 protein. The data show around 1,500,000 distinct CDR3 sequences, under 30% seen once. Sequenced: blood. These receptors all come from a woman aged 25 to 39 in good health.

This clonotype has a count of ten or more. The chain employs TRBV10-3 and TRBJ2-1; 8 bases match TRBD2. Unmatched junction bases numbered 10, after V lost 6 bases and J lost 6 bases. Germline CDR1 reads ENHRY; CDR2 reads SYGVKD. CDR3 size: 15 residues. CDR3 amino acids: CAISFGGANFNEQFF. CDR3 sequence (DNA): TGTGCCATCAGCTTCGGGGGGGCAAATTTCAATGAGCAGTTCTTC.

This clonotype was detected only a few times. The chain combines TRBV6-2 or TRBV6-3 with TRBJ2-3, with TRBD2 identical over 8 bases. CDR1 is MNHEY, CDR2 SVGEGT, per germline. The CDR3 is 15 residues long. Trimming cost V 2 bases and J 3 bases; bases outside gene matches: 4. The CDR3 bases are TGTGCCAGCAGTTACGCGGGACTAGGTACAGATACGCAGTATTTT. Amino acids: CASSYAGLGTDTQYF.

The CDR3 loop reads CASSGGTQRGYTF. DNA of the CDR3: TGTGCCAGCAGTGGTGGGACACAAAGGGGCTACACCTTC. V gene TRBV6-6 combines with J gene TRBJ1-2, with a weak D call TRBD1 (6 bases). With 5 bases removed from V and 8 bases from J, the gap between germline ends came to 15 bases. CDR3 size: 13 residues. Germline-derived CDR1 and CDR2 are MNHNY and SVGAGI (reference sequence).

This clonotype has at least ten counts. The gene calls are TRBV29-1 and TRBJ2-5, with 7 bases fitting TRBD1. The germline CDR1 and CDR2 sequences are SQVTM and ANQGSEA. J gave up 5 bases and V 7 bases, and 10 bases lay outside the gene matches. There are 13 residues in the CDR3. The DNA of the CDR3 is TGCAGCGGTGGGACAGACCAGGGGGAGACCCAGTACTTC. It yields the protein CSGGTDQGETQYF.

Concerning this clonotype: The junction shows a germline mismatch at one end, possibly a read error. The CDR3: CAGSEYNRWGYTF. DNA of the CDR3: TGTGCCGGCAGTGAATACAACCGATGGGGCTACACCTTC. The chain links TRBV25-1 to TRBJ1-2; D gene uncertain. This CDR3 spans 13 amino acids. CDR1 MGHDK and CDR2 SYGVNS come from the germline V gene.

The chain carries TRBV19 and TRBJ2-7; no reliable D call. The CDR3 spans 15 residues. Germline-derived CDR1 and CDR2 are LNHDA and SQIVND (reference sequence). Between the trimmed V and J ends, which lost 3 bases and 5 bases, there was a span of 17 bases. The CDR3 here is CASSIRSSGVDEQYF. CDR3 DNA: TGTGCCAGTAGTATTCGGTCCTCAGGTGTGGACGAGCAGTACTTC.

This clonotype was counted between two and nine times. The CDR3 coding sequence is TGTGCCAGCAGTTTATCGGGTAACCCTGAAGCTTTCTTT. This gives the protein CASSLSGNPEAFF. The rearrangement joins TRBV12-3 or TRBV12-4 to TRBJ1-1; D uncertain. Trimming pared 2 bases from V and 6 bases from J, leaving 10 bases between. This CDR3 region has 13 residues.

This chain connects TRBV5-1 to TRBJ2-6; D unclear. The CDR3 extends over 15 amino acids. CDR1 is SGHRS, CDR2 YFSETQ, per germline. Trimming removed 3 bases from V and 2 bases from J, with 9 bases in between. The CDR3 region is CASSYPVAGANVLTF. CDR3 coding DNA: TGCGCCAGCAGCTATCCGGTGGCTGGGGCCAACGTCCTGACTTTC.

Regarding this clonotype: Germline and junction disagree at one end, which may indicate a read error. The rearrangement uses TRBV12-3 or TRBV12-4 and TRBJ2-3; 8 nucleotides match TRBD1. This CDR3 is 14 amino acids long. CDR3 amino acids: CASSFQGATDMQYF. The CDR3 DNA reads TGTGCCAGCAGTTTTCAGGGGGCGACAGATATGCAGTATTTT.

This clonotype was observed a handful of times. The rearrangement joins TRBV12-3 or TRBV12-4 to TRBJ2-3, with 10 nucleotides matching TRBD1. This CDR3 contains 11 residues. With V trimmed by 8 bases and J by 10 bases, 3 bases remained unmatched. CDR3 amino acids: CASGQGDAQYF. The CDR3 region has the DNA TGTGCCAGCGGACAGGGGGATGCGCAGTATTTT.

A word on this clonotype: The junction shows a germline mismatch at one end, possibly a read error. This chain connects TRBV20-1 to TRBJ2-6; D is perhaps TRBD1 (5 bases). The CDR3 runs to 14 residues. Germline values: CDR1 DFQATT, CDR2 SNEGSKA (reference sequence). The CDR3 DNA follows: TGCAGTGCGGAATCGCGTTCTGGGGCCAACGTCCCGACTTTC. This gives the protein CSAESRSGANVPTF.

Details on this clonotype: A much more abundant neighbour one base away suggests this may be a read error. The CDR3 reads CASSAILGRSYNKQFF. For the CDR3, the DNA is TGCGCCAGCAGCGCGATTTTAGGTCGGTCCTACAATAAGCAGTTCTTC. The V and J genes are TRBV5-1 and TRBJ2-1; D not certain. The germline V gene encodes CDR1 SGHRS and CDR2 YFSETQ. This CDR3 has 16 amino acids.

V usage is TRBV10-2 and J usage is TRBJ1-5; D gene uncertain. The CDR3 runs 14 residues. V was shortened by 2 bases and J by 4 bases, with 9 bases between the two germline ends. Looked up from germline, CDR1 is WSHSY and CDR2 is SAAADI. CDR3 residues: CASSEQGINQPQHF. In DNA, the CDR3 is TGCGCCAGCAGTGAGCAAGGGATTAATCAGCCCCAGCATTTT.

Concerning this clonotype: This clone may be a read error of a much larger clone one base away. The conserved phenylalanine or tryptophan is not found at the CDR3 terminus, so this likely reflects a read error. CDR3 bases: TGCAGCGTTGCTTACACAGCAAACACTGAAGCTTTCTAT. The encoded protein is CSVAYTANTEAFY. The chain combines TRBV29-1 with TRBJ1-1; the D is unclear. The V end lost 4 bases, the J end lost 2 bases, and 11 bases lay between the germline ends. The CDR3 runs to 13 residues. The germline V gene has CDR1 SQVTM and CDR2 ANQGSEA.

The chain links TRBV4-1 to TRBJ2-7, with D maybe TRBD1 (6 bases). This CDR3 has 15 residues. CDR1 MGHRA and CDR2 YSYEKL come from the germline V gene. V lost 1 base and J 1 base, leaving 11 bases between the germline ends. This chain's CDR3 is CASSQVWGRSYEQYF. In nucleotides, the CDR3 is TGCGCCAGCAGCCAAGTTTGGGGGCGATCCTACGAGCAGTACTTC.

This clonotype was seen more than once but under ten times. This rearrangement joins TRBV5-1 to TRBJ2-1; perhaps TRBD1 as D (7 bases). V was clipped by 0 bases and J by 9 bases, with 16 bases between them. Germline V gene data show CDR1 as SGHRS and CDR2 as YFSETQ. The CDR3 loop spans 15 amino acids. The CDR3 reads CASSLAPTGEVEQFF. The CDR3 nucleotides are TGCGCCAGCAGCTTGGCTCCAACAGGGGAGGTTGAGCAGTTCTTC.

The rearrangement uses TRBV12-3 or TRBV12-4 and TRBJ1-5; D gene unclear. The CDR3 runs 14 residues. The germline V and J ends were trimmed by 2 bases and 6 bases, with 11 bases remaining between them. The CDR3 DNA sequence: TGTGCCAGCAGTTTAAGCGGGTTTCCTCAGCCCCAGCATTTT. It is translated as CASSLSGFPQPQHF.

V and J are TRBV21-1 and TRBJ2-1; the table's D call TRBD1 went unverified against the DNA. TRBV21-1 represents a pseudogene. The length of the CDR3 is 19 residues. The CDR3 sequence: CASSNRDAKGSAHYNEQFF. Written as DNA, the CDR3 is TGTGCCAGCAGCAACCGAGATGCCAAAGGGTCCGCCCACTACAATGAGCAGTTCTTC.

This clonotype was counted ten times or more. V is TRBV29-1 and J is TRBJ2-3; 7 nucleotides match TRBD1. CDR1 is SQVTM, CDR2 ANQGSEA, per germline. The CDR3 length is 13 residues. V gave up 6 bases and J gave up 6 bases; unmatched junction bases: 9. The CDR3 is CSVGQEQRDTQYF. The DNA of the CDR3 is TGCAGCGTCGGACAGGAACAAAGGGATACGCAGTATTTT.

This clonotype occurred many times. V and J are TRBV12-3 or TRBV12-4 and TRBJ1-6; no reliable D call. The V gene lost 5 bases and the J gene lost 9 bases, with 14 bases spanning the gap. This CDR3 comprises 14 residues. Here the CDR3 reads CASSTDGLGSPLHF. The CDR3 coding sequence is TGTGCCAGCAGTACGGACGGCTTGGGTTCACCCCTCCACTTT.